This T cell receptor beta chain was captured by sequencing in a study of T-cell reconstitution after alpha-beta-depleted transplantation in children (TCRdb year 2016). Background for the entire study: Using TCR repertoire profiling, the study quantitatively followed how T-cell immune reconstitution unfolded in children after TCRalphabeta/CD19-depleted allogeneic hematopoietic cell transplantation.

Library preparation used PCR. Sequenced on an Illumina HiSeq 2500. Molecular barcoding was employed in the preparation of TCR libraries, with unique molecular identifiers being used to normalize TCRbeta repertoire quantification. Using fastp trimming at Q25 and MiXCR clonotype assembly, TCRdb reanalyzed the public sequencing data and kept in-frame beta chains. Each entry merges the rows of one CDR3 protein and shows their most common DNA and genes. The sample table lists approximately 200,000 distinct CDR3 sequences, approximately 6.8% of them with a count of one. The ten largest account for about 5% of the sample. Points the paper makes about the study in general: The frequencies of hyperexpanded clones fell over the following months, and after one year, T-cell counts and TCRbeta diversity were mostly attributed to newly produced T cells. About two months after transplant, the apparently early recovery of alphabetaT-cell counts reportedly depended on just several hundred clones that had expanded rapidly and came from non-depleted graft cells. The high TCRbeta diversity at day 60 in some patients was ascribed to recipient T cells and intrathymic progenitors that had survived conditioning.

V and J are truncated by 0 bases and 0 bases respectively, leaving an intervening sequence of 6 bases. CDR3 length: 14 amino acids, cysteine to phenylalanine. The DNA shown is the 42-base CDR3, in frame from base 1. The germline V gene (reference sequence) provides CDR1 MNHEY and CDR2 SMNVEV. This clonotype was detected ten times or more. What this receptor recognizes is not known. No much larger clone exists at a distance of one base, and base qualities are not known. The label giving this sample's treatment or condition can be read as: allogeneic hematopoietic cell transplantation with graft depleted of TCRalphabeta T cells and CD19 B cells. The children who served as transplant recipients had been given grafts of TCRalphabeta/CD19-depleted allogeneic hematopoietic cells.

This receptor was obtained from a girl less than two years old with combined immunodeficiency, due to receive a stem cell transplant. The rearrangement combines TRBV27 with TRBJ2-7; a confident D gene designation cannot be given. The sequencing used PBMCs, collected before TCRalphabeta/CD19-depleted stem cell transplant. The DNA sequence is given as TGTGCCAGCAGTTTATCACCCGGCTCCTACGAGCAGTACTTC. Translated, this gives CASSLSPGSYEQYF.